The clone carrying this TCR beta chain has a handful of counts. The data originate from a study of blood T cell repertoires in COVID-19. Study context: COVID-19 samples from acute and convalescent phases originated in the United States, Italy and Spain. T cells, B-cell-depleted T cells, or PBMCs provided the cDNA or gDNA that served as material.

During active infection, Seattle patients enrolled and were then monitored through disease. Looked up from germline, CDR1 is LNHDA and CDR2 is SQIVND (reference sequence). With 3 bases removed from V and 0 bases from J, the gap between germline ends came to 8 bases. The CDR3 extends over 14 amino acids. Authors' analysis steps: Reference gene primer amplification yielded estimated nucleated cell counts. Generated by immunoSEQ multiplex PCR, the TCRdb table keeps only in-frame clones and is missing some. The V and J calls and the clone size are those of that table, but D and trimming were determined from the DNA. The table records roughly 380,000 clones, about 91% of them present only once.

The chain employs TRBV19 and TRBJ1-1; D is undetermined. The sequence came from a woman between 40 and 55 years old with COVID-19, enrolled during active disease. Source material: peripheral blood. The CDR3 reads CASSIQVMNTEAFF. Written as DNA, the CDR3 is TGTGCCAGTAGTATTCAGGTCATGAACACTGAAGCTTTCTTT.